What follows are 18 T cell receptor beta chains derived from one specimen sequenced in a study of metastatic and nonmetastatic thyroid tumors. Prior to thyroid surgery, none of the patients had received any treatment. TCRdb reanalyzed the PCR reads with MiXCR. In the table there are 15,000 to 20,000 clones, roughly a fifth of which are singletons. Sequencing was done on a sample of tumor tissue. These receptor sequences come from a female donor with papillary thyroid cancer or a benign thyroid nodule (not recorded which). Some clones in this sample may be carry-over from other donors' samples.

The table lists this clone with many counts. DNA of the CDR3: TGTGCCATCAGCTGGGGAGAACTAGCGGGAGGGCTTTACAATGAGCAGTTCTTC. It yields the protein CAISWGELAGGLYNEQFF. The V gene is TRBV10-3, the J gene TRBJ2-1; 13 bases map to TRBD2. The germline V gene encodes CDR1 ENHRY and CDR2 SYGVKD. With V trimmed by 6 bases and J by 4 bases, 12 bases remained unmatched. The CDR3 extends over 18 amino acids.

This clone was seen a few times. The chain carries TRBV30 and TRBJ1-1; D is unresolved. CDR3 length equals 14 residues. The germline V gene has CDR1 GTSNPN and CDR2 SVGIG (reference sequence). Between the trimmed V and J ends, which lost 0 bases and 3 bases, there was a span of 11 bases. CDR3 coding DNA: TGTGCCTGGAGTGTTACACAAGGATACACTGAAGCTTTCTTT. Amino acid sequence: CAWSVTQGYTEAFF.

The chain combines TRBV13 with TRBJ2-4, with D possibly matching TRBD2 (5 bases). The CDR3 runs to 16 residues. With 4 bases removed from V and 0 bases from J, the gap between germline ends came to 13 bases. Germline V gene data show CDR1 as PRHDT and CDR2 as FYEKMQ (reference sequence). CDR3 nucleotides: TGTGCCAGCAGCTCCTCAGCGGAGATAGCCAAAAACATTCAGTACTTC. This sequence encodes CASSSSAEIAKNIQYF.

This clone was detected ten times or more. This chain joins TRBV18 and TRBJ2-4; maybe TRBD1 (5 bases). Germline CDR1 KGHSH, CDR2 LQKENI. With 3 bases removed from V and 7 bases from J, the gap between germline ends came to 7 bases. There are 12 residues in the CDR3. CDR3 sequence: CASSPAGNIQYF. For the CDR3, the DNA is TGTGCCAGCTCACCGGCAGGGAACATTCAGTACTTC. The full variable domain, rest sourced from reference TRBV18 and TRBJ2-4, is NAGVMQNPRHLVRRRGQEARLRCSPMKGHSHVYWYRQLPEEGLKFMVYLQKENIIDESGMPKERFSAEFPKEGPSILRIQQVVRGDSAAYFCASSPAGNIQYFGAGTRLSVL.

As DNA, the CDR3 is TGTGCCTGGAGTTTTGAAGGGTATGGCTACACCTTC. Translating it yields CAWSFEGYGYTF. This chain connects TRBV30 to TRBJ1-2; no firm D call. The germline V gene encodes CDR1 GTSNPN and CDR2 SVGIG (reference sequence). Deletions cut 2 bases from V and 5 bases from J, with 9 bases between. This CDR3 is 12 amino acids long.

The sample holds a few counts of this clone. The V call is TRBV6-5, the J call TRBJ1-6; D is unresolved. Trimming removed 2 bases at V and 7 bases at J, with 3 bases between. Per the germline V gene, CDR1 is MNHEY and CDR2 is SVGAGI. The CDR3 contains 12 residues. This CDR3 is CASSYGNSPLHF. The DNA for the CDR3 is TGTGCCAGCAGTTACGGGAATTCACCCCTCCACTTT.

This clone has just a few counts. This chain links TRBV24-1 with TRBJ1-3; the D gene is possibly TRBD1 (5 bases). Germline loops: CDR1 KGHDR, CDR2 SFDVKD. This CDR3 is 16 amino acids long. Deletions cut 3 bases from V and 0 bases from J, with 11 bases between. The CDR3 DNA reads as TGTGCCACCAGTGATGGCCGACAGAACTCTGGAAACACCATATATTTT. Translating gives CATSDGRQNSGNTIYF.

This clone has ten or more counts. This rearrangement joins TRBV7-3 to TRBJ2-3, with 7 bases fitting TRBD2. Unmatched junction bases numbered 0, after V lost 0 bases and J lost 6 bases. The CDR3 sequence is 13 residues long. Germline lookup yields CDR1 SGHTA and CDR2 FQGTGA. The CDR3 here is CASSLTREDTQYF. The DNA of the CDR3 is TGTGCCAGCAGCTTAACGCGGGAGGATACGCAGTATTTT.

This clone was observed at least ten times. The gene calls are TRBV7-9 and TRBJ2-3; D is perhaps TRBD2 (5 bases). V lost 0 bases to trimming and J lost 10 bases, with 14 bases between them. CDR1 is SEHNR, CDR2 FQNEAQ, per germline (reference sequence). CDR3 length equals 14 residues. The CDR3 here is CASSLALELGAQYF. The CDR3 region has the DNA TGTGCCAGCAGCTTAGCGCTGGAGCTGGGAGCGCAGTATTTT.

The chain is built from TRBV7-2 and TRBJ2-2; no reliable D call. Trimming took 0 bases from V and 3 from J, leaving 5 bases between them. Germline-derived CDR1 and CDR2 are SGHTA and FQGNSA. The CDR3 runs 14 residues. The CDR3 DNA reads TGTGCCAGCAGCTTAGCCCAGTACACCGGGGAGCTGTTTTTT. This translates into CASSLAQYTGELFF.

This clone was seen ten or more times. The chain carries TRBV15 and TRBJ1-2; D is uncertain. The V end lost 0 bases, the J end lost 12 bases, and 14 bases lay between the germline ends. Looked up from germline, CDR1 is LNHNV and CDR2 is YYDKDF (reference sequence). The CDR3 contains 13 residues. For the CDR3, the DNA is TGTGCCACCAGCAGAGACACGGGCGGGAAAGACACCTTC. Amino acids: CATSRDTGGKDTF.

This clone was counted at least ten times. The junction and the germline gene differ at one end; a read error may be behind it. The chain employs TRBV11-3 and TRBJ2-5; D ambiguous. The CDR3 length is 16 residues. Germline values: CDR1 SGHNT, CDR2 YENEEA. The chain's CDR3 is CASGLEGLAVQETQYF. The CDR3 bases are TGTGCCAGCGGCTTAGAAGGGTTGGCGGTCCAAGAGACCCAGTACTTC.

This clone was seen many times. The CDR3 DNA reads TGTGCCAGCAGTGAATTTGCCCGGACCCTCAAGAGCAATCAGCCCCAGCATTTT. Translating it yields CASSEFARTLKSNQPQHF. This chain uses TRBV6-1 with TRBJ1-5; unclear D gene. CDR1 is MNHNS and CDR2 is SASEGT in the germline V gene. This CDR3 is built from 18 residues. V was trimmed by 2 bases and J by 1 base, leaving 18 bases between them.

The gene calls are TRBV12-3 or TRBV12-4 and TRBJ1-1; D is perhaps TRBD1 (5 bases). CDR3 length: 11 residues. Trimming stripped 6 bases from V and 10 bases from J, with 12 bases between. CDR3 residues: CASSVGRGAFF. Here the CDR3 DNA reads TGTGCCAGCAGCGTCGGGAGGGGAGCTTTCTTT.

This clone was found many times. The chain links TRBV20-1 to TRBJ2-1; D may be TRBD1 (5 bases). The CDR3 extends over 12 amino acids. The V gene's germline CDR1 is DFQATT and CDR2 SNEGSKA (reference sequence). V gave up 2 bases and J gave up 9 bases, with 11 bases separating them. The CDR3 region has the DNA TGCAGTGCTAGAATGGGGCCGGGTGAGCAGTTCTTC. It specifies CSARMGPGEQFF.

V usage is TRBV2 and J usage is TRBJ2-1; D gene ambiguous. This CDR3 spans 13 amino acids. V was pared by 6 bases and J by 0 bases, with 6 bases between. Germline assignment: CDR1 SNHLY and CDR2 FYNNEI. This CDR3 is CASRTSSYNEQFF. The DNA for the CDR3 is TGTGCCAGCAGGACCTCCTCCTACAATGAGCAGTTCTTC.

This rearrangement joins TRBV7-2 to TRBJ1-2, with 9 positions matching TRBD1. The germline gives CDR1 SGHTA, CDR2 FQGNSA. V dropped 5 bases and J dropped 5; count of bases not matched to a gene: 9. The CDR3 has 15 residues. CDR3 amino acids: CASSPRGQGVYGYTF. The CDR3 coding sequence is TGTGCCAGCAGCCCTAGGGGACAGGGAGTTTATGGCTACACCTTC.

The rearrangement uses TRBV6-1 and TRBJ2-1; tentative D call: TRBD1 (6 bases). The CDR3 covers 16 residues. The V and J ends lost 3 bases and 5 bases respectively, with 17 bases between them. Germline CDR1 is MNHNS and CDR2 is SASEGT. CDR3 region: CASSDLTGTLDNEQFF. The CDR3 nucleotides are TGTGCCAGCAGTGATCTAACCGGGACACTTGACAATGAGCAGTTCTTC.